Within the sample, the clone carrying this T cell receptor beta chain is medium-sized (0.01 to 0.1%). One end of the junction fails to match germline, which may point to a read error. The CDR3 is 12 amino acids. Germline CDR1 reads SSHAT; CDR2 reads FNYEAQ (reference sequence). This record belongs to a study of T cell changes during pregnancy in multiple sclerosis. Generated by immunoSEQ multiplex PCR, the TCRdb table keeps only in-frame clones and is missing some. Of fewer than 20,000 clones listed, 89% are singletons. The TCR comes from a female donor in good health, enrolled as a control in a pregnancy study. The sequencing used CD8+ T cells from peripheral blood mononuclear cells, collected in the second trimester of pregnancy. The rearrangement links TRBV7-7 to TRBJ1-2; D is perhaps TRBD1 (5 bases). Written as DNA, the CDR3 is TGTGCTAGCAGTTTTTCAGGGTGCGGCTACACCTTC. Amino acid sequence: CASSFSGCGYTF.